These 23 T cell receptor beta chains were sequenced from one sample in a study of T cell repertoires in cytomegalovirus infection. These receptors are not linked to any known antigen. TCRdb redid the calling of the reads with MiXCR, one entry per CDR3 protein. The repertoire holds approximately 150,000 distinct CDR3 sequences, with approximately 21% as singletons. The source material was CD8+ T cells from cultured PBMCs, sampled from culture after CMV antigen stimulation. These receptors originate from a human donor in good health (CMV status not recorded). Some clones in this sample may be carry-over from other donors' samples.

This clonotype showed up just a few times. V usage is TRBV7-8 and J usage is TRBJ2-3; no reliable D call. The CDR3 has 15 residues. Trimming removed 6 bases from V and 0 bases from J, with 13 bases in between. The germline V gene encodes CDR1 SGHVS and CDR2 FQNEAQ. The DNA of the CDR3 is TGTGCCAGCAGGTTCAGGAGTCTGAGCACAGATACGCAGTATTTT. This encodes CASRFRSLSTDTQYF.

The gene calls are TRBV7-6 and TRBJ1-4; D gene unclear. This CDR3 region has 15 residues. From germline, CDR1 is SGHVS and CDR2 FNYEAQ. The germline V and J ends were trimmed by 1 base and 5 bases, with 11 bases remaining between them. CDR3 protein: CASSLGKGRNEKLFF. The DNA for the CDR3 is TGTGCCAGCAGCTTAGGGAAAGGTCGAAATGAAAAACTGTTTTTT.

This clonotype was observed a handful of times. This sequence joins TRBV5-4 and TRBJ1-2; D possibly corresponds to TRBD1 (6 bases). The CDR3 is 15 amino acids. The germline V and J ends were trimmed by 4 bases and 2 bases, with 15 bases remaining between them. Germline CDR1 is SGHNT and CDR2 is YYREEE (reference sequence). As DNA, the CDR3 is TGTGCCAGCAGCGTTCCTAGGACAGACAACTATGGCTACACCTTC. It encodes CASSVPRTDNYGYTF. The full variable domain, in which reference TRBV5-4 and TRBJ1-2 provide the parts outside the CDR3, is ETGVTQSPTHLIKTRGQQVTLRCSSQSGHNTVSWYQQALGQGPQFIFQYYREEENGRGNFPPRFSGLQFPNYSSELNVNALELDDSALYLCASSVPRTDNYGYTFGSGTRLTVV.

This clonotype showed up just a few times. The chain employs TRBV7-9 and TRBJ2-5, with 11 bases matching TRBD2. Germline-derived CDR1 and CDR2 are SEHNR and FQNEAQ (reference sequence). The V and J ends lost 5 bases and 5 bases, in that order; junction bases with no gene match: 13. The CDR3 spans 17 residues. CDR3 nucleotides: TGTGCCAGCAGCCTACCCCCCCTAGCGGGGGGATGGGAGACCCAGTACTTC. Its protein product is CASSLPPLAGGWETQYF.

The chain uses TRBV19 and TRBJ2-7; TRBD1 aligns across 9 bases. Germline lookup yields CDR1 LNHDA and CDR2 SQIVND (reference sequence). This CDR3 has 15 amino acids. Trimming took 3 bases from V and 5 from J; bases not matched to a gene: 8. DNA for the CDR3: TGTGCCAGTAGTATTGCCGGGACAGGGCTGAACGAGCAGTACTTC. Its translation: CASSIAGTGLNEQYF.

This clonotype was seen a handful of times. V and J are TRBV12-3 or TRBV12-4 and TRBJ1-6; D call uncertain. V shed 8 bases and J shed 7 bases, with 9 bases lying between them. The CDR3 has 12 amino acids. This CDR3 is CASSDGNSPLHF. DNA for the CDR3: TGTGCCAGCTCCGACGGGAATTCACCCCTCCACTTT.

V usage is TRBV7-2 and J usage is TRBJ2-3, with a possible D match to TRBD1 (5 bases). This CDR3 has 17 residues. The germline gives CDR1 SGHTA, CDR2 FQGNSA. V lost 1 base and J 4 bases, leaving 18 bases between the germline ends. CDR3 in DNA: TGTGCCAGCAGCTTAGAGCAGGGTAGATTTGTTGCAGATACGCAGTATTTT. Its translation: CASSLEQGRFVADTQYF. The complete variable domain, with remaining parts taken from reference TRBV7-2 and TRBJ2-3, reads GAGVSQSPSNKVTEKGKDVELRCDPISGHTALYWYRQSLGQGLEFLIYFQGNSAPDKSGLPSDRFSAERTGGSVSTLTIQRTQQEDSAVYLCASSLEQGRFVADTQYFGPGTRLTVL.

There are a few counts of this clonotype. The V and J genes are TRBV27 and TRBJ1-1; a possible D gene is TRBD1 (6 bases). The CDR3 length is 14 residues. Trimming pared 5 bases from V and 4 bases from J, leaving 14 bases between. CDR1 is MNHEY and CDR2 is SMNVEV in the germline V gene (reference sequence). DNA of the CDR3: TGTGCCAGCAGTCCCCCGGAAGGGGGCACTGAAGCTTTCTTT. This encodes CASSPPEGGTEAFF.

V is TRBV10-3 and J is TRBJ2-7; TRBD1 matches 7 bases. The trim removed 0 bases at V and 3 bases at J, leaving 5 bases unmatched. Germline CDR1 is ENHRY and CDR2 is SYGVKD. This CDR3 is 15 amino acids long. Here the CDR3 reads CAISESDRQGYEQYF. The CDR3 DNA follows: TGTGCCATCAGTGAGTCGGACAGGCAAGGCTACGAGCAGTACTTC.

The genes are TRBV4-1 and TRBJ2-3; D perhaps matches TRBD2 (6 bases). The CDR3 is 16 residues long. Germline CDR1 reads MGHRA; CDR2 reads YSYEKL. The ends were cut back, 3 bases at V and 2 bases at J, with 15 bases in the middle. This CDR3 reads CASSQELAVHTDTQYF. Here the CDR3 DNA reads TGCGCCAGCAGCCAGGAATTAGCGGTCCACACAGATACGCAGTATTTT.

This clonotype was seen only a few times. V gene TRBV7-9 combines with J gene TRBJ1-5, with 8 nucleotides matching TRBD1. The germline CDR1 and CDR2 sequences are SEHNR and FQNEAQ (reference sequence). Losses at the gene ends were 3 bases for V and 0 bases for J; bases not matched to a gene: 4. This CDR3 comprises 16 residues. CDR3 sequence: CASSLTGQGSNQPQHF. The CDR3 bases are TGTGCCAGCAGCTTGACTGGACAGGGTAGCAATCAGCCCCAGCATTTT.

This clonotype was observed once. The chain recombines TRBV12-3 or TRBV12-4 with TRBJ1-1; 12 nucleotides agree with TRBD1. Unmatched junction bases numbered 10, after V lost 10 bases and J lost 4 bases. The CDR3 extends over 15 amino acids. The CDR3 DNA follows: TGTGCCATTTCGGGACAGGGGGCTGGTGTCACTGAAGCTTTCTTT. Translation: CAISGQGAGVTEAFF.

The chain links TRBV7-2 to TRBJ1-5, with D possibly TRBD1 on 6 matching bases. Trimming stripped 1 base from V and 0 bases from J, with 13 bases between. Looked up from germline, CDR1 is SGHTA and CDR2 is FQGNSA. The CDR3 sequence is 17 residues long. CDR3 in amino acids: CASSLVGGSYSNQPQHF. CDR3 DNA: TGTGCCAGCAGCTTAGTTGGGGGCAGCTATAGCAATCAGCCCCAGCATTTT.

This rearrangement joins TRBV6-2 or TRBV6-3 to TRBJ2-3, with 10 bases that match TRBD2. The trim removed 7 bases at V and 3 bases at J, leaving 10 bases unmatched. From germline, CDR1 is MNHEY and CDR2 SVGEGT. The CDR3 is made up of 16 amino acids. CDR3 coding DNA: TGTGCCAGCACCCCCATAGGACTAGCGGCGACAGATACGCAGTATTTT. Residues: CASTPIGLAATDTQYF.

This clonotype was seen more than once but under ten times. The chain links TRBV7-9 to TRBJ1-2; 7 nucleotides match TRBD1. Germline CDR1 and CDR2: SEHNR and FQNEAQ (reference sequence). Trimming at V came to 5 bases and at J to 8 bases, leaving 8 bases not matched to a gene. The CDR3 length is 13 residues. CDR3 coding DNA: TGTGCCAGCAGCGTCACAGGGGAGTACGGCTACACCTTC. Translated: CASSVTGEYGYTF.

The chain carries TRBV5-8 and TRBJ1-5; a weak D match, TRBD1 (5 bases). Trimming shortened V by 0 bases and J by 1 base, and 17 bases separated the two germline ends. Germline CDR1 and CDR2: SGHTS and YDEGEE. This CDR3 is 18 amino acids long. The CDR3 sequence: CASSLGARGVSSNQPQHF. CDR3 bases: TGTGCCAGCAGCTTGGGGGCAAGGGGAGTGTCAAGCAATCAGCCCCAGCATTTT. The full variable domain, rest sourced from reference TRBV5-8 and TRBJ1-5, is EAGVTQSPTHLIKTRGQQATLRCSPISGHTSVYWYQQALGLGLQFLLWYDEGEERNRGNFPPRFSGRQFPNYSSELNVNALELEDSALYLCASSLGARGVSSNQPQHFGDGTRLSIL.

This sequence joins TRBV11-2 and TRBJ2-3; D not certain. Per the germline V gene, CDR1 is SGHAT and CDR2 is FQNNGV. V was cut by 1 base and J by 2 bases, with 10 bases left in between. The CDR3 totals 15 residues. The CDR3 DNA sequence: TGTGCCAGCAGCTTAGGTGGCAGCGTCACAGATACGCAGTATTTT. Its protein is CASSLGGSVTDTQYF. Full variable domain (remainder filled in from reference TRBV11-2 and TRBJ2-3): EAGVAQSPRYKIIEKRQSVAFWCNPISGHATLYWYQQILGQGPKLLIQFQNNGVVDDSQLPKDRFSAERLKGVDSTLKIQPAKLEDSAVYLCASSLGGSVTDTQYFGPGTRLTVL.

The V and J genes are TRBV9 and TRBJ2-5; 7 positions match TRBD1. V gave up 3 bases and J gave up 5 bases; unmatched junction bases: 13. The CDR3 is 16 residues long. From germline, CDR1 is SGDLS and CDR2 YYNGEE. CDR3 sequence reads: CASSALGTESRETQYF. CDR3 coding DNA: TGTGCCAGCAGCGCCCTCGGGACAGAGTCACGGGAGACCCAGTACTTC.

The V call is TRBV12-3 or TRBV12-4, the J call TRBJ1-2; unclear D gene. This CDR3 contains 15 residues. Trimming removed 5 bases from V and 2 bases from J, with 15 bases in between. In DNA form, the CDR3 reads TGTGCCAGCAGTCTATCCCCCTTCGGCAACTATGGCTACACCTTC. Its translation is CASSLSPFGNYGYTF.

V is TRBV27 and J is TRBJ2-2, with D perhaps matching TRBD2 (6 bases). Deletions cut 0 bases from V and 7 bases from J, with 9 bases between. The CDR3 contains 14 residues. The germline gives CDR1 MNHEY, CDR2 SMNVEV (reference sequence). DNA for the CDR3: TGTGCCAGCAGTTTATCGCGGGGTCACGGGGAGCTGTTTTTT. The encoded protein is CASSLSRGHGELFF.

The CDR3 reads CASSLVDGTSYEQYF. The CDR3 DNA follows: TGTGCCAGCAGCTTAGTGGACGGAACCTCCTACGAGCAGTACTTC. This chain links TRBV7-2 with TRBJ2-7; no firm D call. This CDR3 comprises 15 residues. The germline V gene has CDR1 SGHTA and CDR2 FQGNSA. The V end was cut by 1 base, the J end by 0 bases, with 10 bases between.

This clonotype was counted between two and nine times. The chain combines TRBV19 with TRBJ2-1; D gene uncertain. Trimming removed 9 bases from V and 9 bases from J, with 15 bases in between. The CDR3 is 12 residues long. Germline loops: CDR1 LNHDA, CDR2 SQIVND (reference sequence). CDR3 loop: CASHRPGGEQFF. CDR3 bases: TGTGCCAGCCATAGACCGGGCGGTGAGCAGTTCTTC.

CDR3 sequence: CASSPRPGGNSPLHF. Here the CDR3 DNA reads TGTGCCAGCAGCCCCCGACCCGGTGGGAATTCACCCCTCCACTTT. The J gene is TRBJ1-6, the V gene TRBV5-5; D unclear. The germline CDR1 and CDR2 sequences are SGHKS and YYEKEE (reference sequence). With 4 bases removed from V and 7 bases from J, the gap between germline ends came to 15 bases. This CDR3 spans 15 amino acids.